This passage covers 24 T cell receptor beta chains from one sample sequenced in a study of early T cells in non-severe SARS-CoV-2 infection. TCRdb independently ran MiXCR on the 5' RACE reads; one entry per CDR3 protein. This table holds approximately 80,000 distinct CDR3 sequences, about 12% found once. Sequencing was carried out using whole blood. The receptors derive from an adult who was a healthcare worker with PCR-confirmed SARS-CoV-2 infection or an uninfected control (not recorded which).

The rearrangement joins TRBV18 to TRBJ1-1, with 10 bases fitting TRBD1. Trimming at V came to 5 bases and at J to 1 base, leaving 1 base not matched to a gene. The CDR3 totals 14 residues. Germline V gives CDR1 KGHSH, CDR2 LQKENI. The CDR3 sequence: CASSWDRGNTEAFF. The CDR3 DNA sequence: TGTGCCAGCTCATGGGACAGGGGGAACACTGAAGCTTTCTTT.

The chain couples TRBV14 to TRBJ2-7; unclear D gene. The CDR3 spans 19 residues. Trimming left V 0 bases short and J 0 bases short, with 21 bases between. CDR1 and CDR2 (germline): SGHDN, FVKESK. The CDR3 is CASSQDPAIFGLGSYEQYF. The CDR3, as DNA: TGTGCCAGCAGCCAAGATCCGGCAATCTTTGGCTTGGGCTCCTACGAGCAGTACTTC.

This clonotype was found many times. The CDR3 coding sequence is TGTGCCAGCAGCTTAGTTCCCACCTCGAACACTGAAGCTTTCTTT. Translated, it gives CASSLVPTSNTEAFF. This sequence joins TRBV7-2 and TRBJ1-1; no firm D call. The CDR3 is 15 amino acids. Trimming took off 1 base at V and 1 base at J, with 10 bases between the two ends. Germline CDR1 reads SGHTA; CDR2 reads FQGNSA.

This clonotype showed up many times. This chain uses TRBV5-6 with TRBJ2-7; tentative D call: TRBD1 (6 bases). CDR1 is SGHDT and CDR2 is YYEEEE in the germline V gene. V lost 4 bases, J lost 3 bases, and 14 bases lay in between. The CDR3 runs to 14 residues. CDR3 sequence reads: CASSQGQVHYEQYF. The CDR3 DNA sequence: TGTGCCAGCAGCCAGGGGCAGGTACACTACGAGCAGTACTTC.

The gene calls are TRBV20-1 and TRBJ2-7; D perhaps matches TRBD1 (5 bases). V lost 6 bases and J lost 3, with 21 bases in between. Germline loops: CDR1 DFQATT, CDR2 SNEGSKA (reference sequence). This CDR3 contains 15 residues. The DNA for the CDR3 is TGCAGTGCCAAGAAAGGGGTCAACGCCCTCTACGAGCAGTACTTC. Its protein is CSAKKGVNALYEQYF.

This clonotype has a handful of counts. The chain uses TRBV9 and TRBJ2-3; TRBD2 agrees at 10 bases. Germline V gene sequence: CDR1 SGDLS, CDR2 YYNGEE. The CDR3 length is 16 residues. V shed 4 bases, J shed 2 bases, and the junction held 7 bases outside the gene matches. CDR3: CASSPRLAGDTDTQYF. The CDR3 DNA reads TGTGCCAGCAGCCCCCGCCTAGCGGGAGACACAGATACGCAGTATTTT.

The rearrangement links TRBV11-2 to TRBJ1-2, with a weak D call TRBD1 (6 bases). V was pared by 5 bases and J by 6 bases, with 13 bases between. The CDR3 runs 13 residues. Germline V gene data show CDR1 as SGHAT and CDR2 as FQNNGV. CDR3 DNA sequence: TGTGCCAGCAGCCGTAACAGGGAGGATGGCTACACCTTC. Translating gives CASSRNREDGYTF.

This chain's CDR3 is CASSPRRSSGFNYNEQFF. DNA for the CDR3: TGCGCCAGCAGCCCCCGGCGGTCTAGCGGTTTTAACTACAATGAGCAGTTCTTC. This chain uses TRBV5-1 with TRBJ2-1, with 7 bases that match TRBD2. In germline, CDR1 is SGHRS, CDR2 YFSETQ. The CDR3 is 18 amino acids. The V segment lost 4 bases and the J segment 3 bases; nucleotides outside the gene matches: 16.

This clonotype has a handful of counts. The chain couples TRBV20-1 to TRBJ2-2, with 10 bases identical to TRBD1. The trim removed 2 bases at V and 3 bases at J, leaving 3 bases unmatched. The CDR3 length is 15 residues. CDR1 and CDR2 (germline): DFQATT, SNEGSKA (reference sequence). Here the CDR3 reads CSARTGQGDTGELFF. CDR3 coding DNA: TGCAGTGCTAGAACCGGACAGGGGGACACCGGGGAGCTGTTTTTT.

This clonotype was detected only a few times. V usage is TRBV19 and J usage is TRBJ2-1; D gene ambiguous. The CDR3 sequence is 14 residues long. Germline CDR1 LNHDA, CDR2 SQIVND (reference sequence). V was cut by 1 base and J by 0 bases, with 4 bases left in between. The CDR3, as DNA: TGTGCCAGTAGTATAGGAGGCTCCTACAATGAGCAGTTCTTC. Translating gives CASSIGGSYNEQFF.

This chain joins TRBV28 and TRBJ2-7; TRBD1 is a possible D gene (6 bases). This CDR3 is built from 16 residues. The V gene's germline CDR1 is MDHEN and CDR2 SYDVKM. The V end was cut by 4 bases, the J end by 0 bases, with 16 bases between. CDR3 sequence (DNA): TGTGCCAGCAGTTCAACCAGGGGCTACCCCTCCTACGAGCAGTACTTC. Protein product: CASSSTRGYPSYEQYF.

This clonotype was observed many times. The chain has TRBV19 and TRBJ1-4, with D tentatively TRBD1 (5 bases). The germline V and J ends were trimmed by 10 bases and 4 bases, with 19 bases remaining between them. CDR3 length: 15 residues. In germline, CDR1 is LNHDA, CDR2 SQIVND (reference sequence). The CDR3 DNA reads as TGTGCCACCCGGGACCTCCCGGCGGGTAATGAAAAACTGTTTTTT. Translated, it gives CATRDLPAGNEKLFF.

This clonotype was observed a handful of times. The CDR3 spells CASSALDSSSSPLHF. The CDR3 DNA follows: TGTGCCAGCAGCGCTTTGGACAGTTCATCCTCACCCCTCCACTTT. The rearrangement joins TRBV2 to TRBJ1-6, with D perhaps TRBD1 (6 bases). The CDR3 has 15 amino acids. CDR1 is SNHLY and CDR2 is FYNNEI in the germline V gene. V lost 6 bases and J lost 10, with 19 bases in between.

This clonotype came up a few times. The chain joins TRBV5-1 to TRBJ2-2; no firm D call. The V gene's germline CDR1 is SGHRS and CDR2 YFSETQ. The germline V and J ends were trimmed by 0 bases and 0 bases, with 9 bases remaining between them. CDR3 length equals 16 residues. This chain's CDR3 is CASSLAGFPNTGELFF. CDR3 sequence (DNA): TGCGCCAGCAGCTTGGCCGGTTTTCCGAACACCGGGGAGCTGTTTTTT.

This clonotype showed up many times. The V call is TRBV6-6, the J call TRBJ2-3, with TRBD1 matching 8 bases. CDR1 is MNHNY and CDR2 is SVGAGI in the germline V gene (reference sequence). CDR3 length equals 16 residues. J gave up 2 bases and V 0 bases, and 4 bases lay outside the gene matches. CDR3 in amino acids: CASSYSDRGTTDTQYF. The DNA for the CDR3 is TGTGCCAGCAGTTACTCCGACAGGGGAACCACAGATACGCAGTATTTT.

Regarding this clonotype: At one boundary the junction diverges from the germline segment, which might be a read error. J is TRBJ1-6 and V is TRBV20-1; TRBD1 matches at 8 bases. The V gene's germline CDR1 is DFQATT and CDR2 SNEGSKA (reference sequence). The CDR3 extends over 19 amino acids. DNA for the CDR3: TGCAGTGCTAGAGATCCGATTTCAGGGGGCAGCTCTTGGAATTCATCCCTCCACTTT. Translation: CSARDPISGGSSWNSSLHF.

The chain is built from TRBV7-9 and TRBJ2-1; TRBD2 might be the D (6 bases). Per germline, CDR1 SEHNR and CDR2 FQNEAQ (reference sequence). Trimming took off 1 base at V and 3 bases at J, with 10 bases between the two ends. The CDR3 contains 15 residues. The CDR3 sequence: CASSLGGSGYNEQFF. CDR3 nucleotide sequence: TGTGCCAGCAGCTTAGGGGGTAGCGGCTACAATGAGCAGTTCTTC.

This clonotype was seen more than once but under ten times. The CDR3 DNA reads TGTGCCAGCAGCGGGCAATGGGGACCATACAATGAGCAGTTCTTC. Translated, it gives CASSGQWGPYNEQFF. The rearrangement links TRBV9 to TRBJ2-1; D may be TRBD1 or TRBD2 (5 bases each). The CDR3 contains 15 residues. The V end was cut by 3 bases, the J end by 4 bases, with 14 bases between. Germline CDR1 is SGDLS and CDR2 is YYNGEE.

This clonotype has a count of ten or more. V and J are TRBV28 and TRBJ2-7, with 8 bases identical to TRBD1. The CDR3 totals 15 residues. V lost 3 bases and J lost 5; bases outside the gene matches: 9. Germline V gives CDR1 MDHEN, CDR2 SYDVKM. The chain's CDR3 is CASSFRAGGRNEQYF. The CDR3 nucleotides are TGTGCCAGCAGTTTTAGAGCAGGGGGCAGAAACGAGCAGTACTTC.

This clonotype occurred a few times. The rearrangement joins TRBV28 to TRBJ2-1, with 14 bases identical to TRBD2. The CDR3 has 17 residues. CDR1 is MDHEN and CDR2 is SYDVKM in the germline V gene. The V segment lost 9 bases and the J segment 7 bases; nucleotides outside the gene matches: 14. CDR3 in DNA: TGTGCCAGTTCCCCTTCCCCGGGACTAGCGGGAGAGAATGAGCAGTTCTTC. Its protein is CASSPSPGLAGENEQFF. The full variable domain, rest sourced from reference TRBV28 and TRBJ2-1, is DVKVTQSSRYLVKRTGEKVFLECVQDMDHENMFWYRQDPGLGLRLIYFSYDVKMKEKGDIPEGYSVSREKKERFSLILESASTNQTSMYLCASSPSPGLAGENEQFFGPGTRLTVL.

The sample holds a few counts of this clonotype. V and J are TRBV5-4 and TRBJ1-2; D uncertain. The ends were cut back, 5 bases at V and 2 bases at J, with 13 bases in the middle. This CDR3 has 14 residues. Germline V gene data show CDR1 as SGHNT and CDR2 as YYREEE (reference sequence). The CDR3 spells CASSSVWLNYGYTF. CDR3 DNA: TGTGCCAGCAGTTCGGTATGGCTAAACTATGGCTACACCTTC.

This clonotype was counted only a few times. The rearrangement joins TRBV2 to TRBJ1-3; D gene unclear. This CDR3 has 17 amino acids. CDR1 is SNHLY and CDR2 is FYNNEI in the germline V gene. The germline V and J ends were trimmed by 1 base and 0 bases, with 13 bases remaining between them. CDR3 DNA sequence: TGTGCCAGCAGTGAAGAGCTGTTCAGATTCTCTGGAAACACCATATATTTT. Translation: CASSEELFRFSGNTIYF.

The CDR3 bases are TGCGCCAGCAGTGAGTCGTCCGACTTGTCGGGGAAGCAGTACTTC. Translated: CASSESSDLSGKQYF. This chain joins TRBV10-1 and TRBJ2-7, with D possibly TRBD2 on 5 matching bases. V shed 0 bases and J shed 8 bases, with 17 bases lying between them. This CDR3 has 15 residues. Per germline, CDR1 WNHNN and CDR2 SYGVQD (reference sequence).

This clonotype was counted at least ten times. V usage is TRBV5-4 and J usage is TRBJ2-1, with 9 bases that match TRBD2. The length of the CDR3 is 18 residues. Germline loops: CDR1 SGHNT, CDR2 YYREEE (reference sequence). The ends lost 10 bases at V and 0 bases at J; junction bases unmatched: 17. The CDR3 DNA follows: TGTGCCTCTAAGAATAGCGGGAGTCGCGGCCGCTCCTACAATGAGCAGTTCTTC. Encoded protein: CASKNSGSRGRSYNEQFF.